This T cell receptor beta chain was identified during a study of T cells in Graves' hyperthyroidism and ophthalmopathy. This clonotype has a count of ten or more. Its antigen is not identified. Trimming pared 6 bases from V and 3 bases from J, leaving 9 bases between. The CDR3 has 12 residues. Germline assignment: CDR1 SQVTM and CDR2 ANQGSEA. Overall study findings and caveats: Ophthalmopathy was model-predicted a median around 6.7 months pre-onset. Ophthalmopathy and stable hyperthyroidism were separated by a 13 V-J model.

RNA transcripts served as the template for amplifying TCR beta CDR3 regions. First-round RT-PCR with HTBI primers amplified the TCR CDR3 region. TCRdb redid the calling of the multiplex PCR reads with MiXCR, one entry per CDR3 protein. The profile shows fewer than 750,000 distinct CDR3 sequences, just over 45% of them singletons. The chain is built from TRBV29-1 and TRBJ1-5; D is unclear. This sequence was found in a woman between 18 and 30 years old with Graves' hyperthyroidism. The sequencing sample was made of peripheral blood or thyroid tissue (not recorded which). The CDR3 sequence is CSVAGINQPQHF. CDR3 DNA: TGCAGCGTCGCCGGAATCAATCAGCCCCAGCATTTT.